These 16 T cell receptor beta chains came from one sample sequenced in a study of T cell repertoires in cytomegalovirus infection. No cognate antigen is known for these TCRs. TCRdb itself ran the reads through MiXCR, one entry per CDR3 protein. The sample consists of roughly 34,000 distinct CDR3 sequences, about 50% of them appearing once. Here the sequenced sample was CD8+ T cells from cultured PBMCs, taken from culture after CMV antigen stimulation. The receptor set was obtained from a human donor in good health (CMV status not recorded). Some clones in this sample may be carry-over from other donors' samples.

The chain recombines TRBV4-1 with TRBJ2-7; D not certain. The germline CDR1 and CDR2 sequences are MGHRA and YSYEKL. The CDR3 has 14 residues. Trimming shortened V by 0 bases and J by 1 base, and 7 bases separated the two germline ends. The CDR3 reads CASSQDKYSYEQYF. As DNA, the CDR3 is TGCGCCAGCAGCCAAGATAAGTATTCCTACGAGCAGTACTTC.

The chain combines TRBV29-1 with TRBJ1-2, with 11 bases lining up with TRBD1. Germline V gene data show CDR1 as SQVTM and CDR2 as ANQGSEA. The CDR3 is made up of 13 amino acids. V was pared by 6 bases and J by 8 bases, with 8 bases of the junction left unmatched. The DNA for the CDR3 is TGCAGCGTAACGGACAGGGGGCTCGAGGGCTACACCTTC. Its translation: CSVTDRGLEGYTF.

This clonotype was detected only once. The chain links TRBV10-3 to TRBJ2-7; 9 nucleotides agree with TRBD2. The ends lost 3 bases at V and 3 bases at J; junction bases unmatched: 12. Germline values: CDR1 ENHRY, CDR2 SYGVKD. CDR3 length equals 17 residues. CDR3 coding DNA: TGTGCCATCAGTGAAGGCCGTCTAGCGGGGCGCAACTACGAGCAGTACTTC. As protein: CAISEGRLAGRNYEQYF.

Many counts were recorded for this clonotype. V and J are TRBV7-9 and TRBJ2-3, with 9 positions matching TRBD2. CDR1 SEHNR and CDR2 FQNEAQ come from the germline V gene (reference sequence). Trimming took 6 bases from V and 0 from J; bases not matched to a gene: 7. The CDR3 spans 16 residues. CDR3 nucleotides: TGTGCCAGCAGTTCGACCCTAGCGGGGAGCACAGATACGCAGTATTTT. This encodes CASSSTLAGSTDTQYF.

The rearrangement uses TRBV7-9 and TRBJ2-7; 8 bases agree with TRBD1. This CDR3 region has 16 residues. V lost 5 bases, J lost 0 bases, and 9 bases stayed unmatched. Germline V gene sequence: CDR1 SEHNR, CDR2 FQNEAQ (reference sequence). This CDR3 is CASSPTGQGHSYEQYF. The DNA for the CDR3 is TGTGCCAGCAGCCCGACAGGACAGGGTCACTCCTACGAGCAGTACTTC.

The rearrangement joins TRBV7-3 to TRBJ2-5, with D tentatively TRBD2 (6 bases). Germline-derived CDR1 and CDR2 are SGHTA and FQGTGA. The V and J ends lost 0 bases and 5 bases respectively, with 19 bases between them. The CDR3 has 17 amino acids. CDR3 in DNA: TGTGCCAGCAGCTTAACCGGGAGTTTAAGGGGATGGGAGACCCAGTACTTC. It specifies CASSLTGSLRGWETQYF.

J is TRBJ2-5 and V is TRBV4-1; 8 bases fit TRBD2. V lost 6 bases and J lost 1; bases outside the gene matches: 7. The CDR3 totals 15 residues. CDR1 MGHRA and CDR2 YSYEKL come from the germline V gene. In DNA, the CDR3 is TGCGCCAGCAGGTTGGCGGGGGGAGGCCAAGAGACCCAGTACTTC. It encodes CASRLAGGGQETQYF.

The V gene is TRBV14, the J gene TRBJ2-1; 10 bases are shared with TRBD2. The V segment lost 6 bases and the J segment 6 bases; nucleotides outside the gene matches: 8. The CDR3 is made up of 15 amino acids. Germline CDR1 reads SGHDN; CDR2 reads FVKESK. In DNA form, the CDR3 reads TGTGCCAGCAGACAGGGACTAGCGCTCTCCAATGAGCAGTTCTTC. Translation: CASRQGLALSNEQFF. Full variable domain (rest looked up from reference TRBV14 and TRBJ2-1): EAGVTQFPSHSVIEKGQTVTLRCDPISGHDNLYWYRRVMGKEIKFLLHFVKESKQDESGMPNNRFLAERTGGTYSTLKVQPAELEDSGVYFCASRQGLALSNEQFFGPGTRLTVL.

V usage is TRBV7-6 and J usage is TRBJ1-1; 8 bases map to TRBD1. Germline assignment: CDR1 SGHVS and CDR2 FNYEAQ. V was pared by 0 bases and J by 0 bases, with 6 bases of the junction left unmatched. CDR3 size: 17 residues. CDR3 sequence: CASSLARTGGLNTEAFF. The CDR3 bases are TGTGCCAGCAGCTTAGCGAGAACAGGGGGATTGAACACTGAAGCTTTCTTT.

The gene calls are TRBV11-2 and TRBJ2-7, with TRBD1 identical over 9 bases. The CDR3 consists of 14 residues. The V and J ends lost 2 bases and 5 bases, in that order; junction bases with no gene match: 4. Germline CDR1 and CDR2: SGHAT and FQNNGV. The CDR3 coding sequence is TGTGCCAGCAGCTTATGGGACAGGGACCACGAGCAGTACTTC. Protein sequence: CASSLWDRDHEQYF.

This sequence joins TRBV10-2 and TRBJ2-2; the match to TRBD2 covers 7 bases. V was clipped by 7 bases and J by 5 bases; unmatched bases: 4. The CDR3 totals 13 residues. Germline-derived CDR1 and CDR2 are WSHSY and SAAADI. The DNA of the CDR3 is TGCGCCAGCACTCTCGGGGGGACCGGGGAGCTGTTTTTT. Translated, it gives CASTLGGTGELFF.

V usage is TRBV27 and J usage is TRBJ1-3, with D possibly TRBD1 on 6 matching bases. CDR3 length: 15 residues. Deletions cut 0 bases from V and 1 base from J, with 7 bases between. From germline, CDR1 is MNHEY and CDR2 SMNVEV (reference sequence). CDR3 in DNA: TGTGCCAGCAGTTTATCGAGGGGGTCTGGAAACACCATATATTTT. It yields the protein CASSLSRGSGNTIYF.

This clonotype came up many times. V usage is TRBV4-1 and J usage is TRBJ1-2; D possibly corresponds to TRBD1 (5 bases). The CDR3 has 14 residues. CDR1 and CDR2 (germline): MGHRA, YSYEKL. Trimming stripped 2 bases from V and 4 bases from J, with 11 bases between. The CDR3 region is CASSQQGIRYGYTF. The CDR3 bases are TGCGCCAGCAGCCAACAGGGAATACGCTATGGCTACACCTTC.

The genes are TRBV6-6 and TRBJ2-7; D unresolved. The CDR3 covers 14 residues. Deletions cut 2 bases from V and 5 bases from J, with 13 bases between. The germline V gene has CDR1 MNHNY and CDR2 SVGAGI (reference sequence). The DNA of the CDR3 is TGTGCCAGCAGTTACCCCCCCCTTGAGGACGAGCAGTACTTC. The encoded protein is CASSYPPLEDEQYF.

The chain uses TRBV6-5 and TRBJ1-2; TRBD1 might be the D (5 bases). Germline loops: CDR1 MNHEY, CDR2 SVGAGI. The CDR3 is made up of 15 amino acids. V lost 3 bases to trimming and J lost 3 bases, with 14 bases between them. The CDR3 DNA sequence: TGTGCCAGCAGTTATGACAGACGAGGATACTATGGCTACACCTTC. Translation gives CASSYDRRGYYGYTF.

This chain connects TRBV29-1 to TRBJ2-7, with 9 bases that match TRBD1. V was pared by 2 bases and J by 1 base, with 15 bases of the junction left unmatched. CDR3 length equals 18 residues. Germline CDR1 and CDR2: SQVTM and ANQGSEA. CDR3: CSVEFPPGQGWYSYEQYF. The DNA for the CDR3 is TGCAGCGTTGAATTCCCCCCGGGACAGGGATGGTATTCCTACGAGCAGTACTTC.